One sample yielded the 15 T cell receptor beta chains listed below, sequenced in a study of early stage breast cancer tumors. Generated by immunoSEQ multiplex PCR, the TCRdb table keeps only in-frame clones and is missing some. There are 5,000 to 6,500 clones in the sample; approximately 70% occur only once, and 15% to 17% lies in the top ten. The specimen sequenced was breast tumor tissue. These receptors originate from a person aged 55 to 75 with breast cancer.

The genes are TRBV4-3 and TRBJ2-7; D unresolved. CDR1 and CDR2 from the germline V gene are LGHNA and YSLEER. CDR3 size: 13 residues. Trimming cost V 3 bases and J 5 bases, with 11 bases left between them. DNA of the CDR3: TGCGCCAGCAGCCACACCGTGGTCGACGAGCAGTACTTC. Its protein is CASSHTVVDEQYF.

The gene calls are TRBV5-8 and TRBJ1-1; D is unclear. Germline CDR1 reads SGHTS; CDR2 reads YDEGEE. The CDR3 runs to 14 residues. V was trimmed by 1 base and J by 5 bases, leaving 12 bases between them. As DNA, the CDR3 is TGTGCCAGCAGCTTGCGTACTGAGTGGACTGAAGCTTTCTTT. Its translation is CASSLRTEWTEAFF. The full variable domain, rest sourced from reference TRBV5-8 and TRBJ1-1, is EAGVTQSPTHLIKTRGQQATLRCSPISGHTSVYWYQQALGLGLQFLLWYDEGEERNRGNFPPRFSGRQFPNYSSELNVNALELEDSALYLCASSLRTEWTEAFFGQGTRLTVV.

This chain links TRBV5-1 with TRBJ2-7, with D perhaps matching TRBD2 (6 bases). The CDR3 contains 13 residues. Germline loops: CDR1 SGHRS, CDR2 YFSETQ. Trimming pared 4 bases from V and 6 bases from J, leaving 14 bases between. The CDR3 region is CASSPPTGAEQYF. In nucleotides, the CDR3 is TGCGCCAGCAGCCCGCCCACGGGAGCCGAGCAGTACTTC.

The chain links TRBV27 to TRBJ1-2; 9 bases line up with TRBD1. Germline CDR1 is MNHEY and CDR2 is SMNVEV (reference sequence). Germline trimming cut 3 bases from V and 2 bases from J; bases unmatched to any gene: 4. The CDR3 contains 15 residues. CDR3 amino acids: CASSFGQGTNYGYTF. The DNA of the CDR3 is TGTGCCAGCAGTTTTGGACAGGGGACCAACTATGGCTACACCTTC.

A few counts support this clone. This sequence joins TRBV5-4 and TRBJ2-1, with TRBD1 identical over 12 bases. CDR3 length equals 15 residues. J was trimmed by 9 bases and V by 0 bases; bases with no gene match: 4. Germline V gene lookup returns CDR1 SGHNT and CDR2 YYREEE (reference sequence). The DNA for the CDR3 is TGTGCCAGCAGCTTGGTGGGACAGGGGGCTGGTGAGCAGTTCTTC. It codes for CASSLVGQGAGEQFF.

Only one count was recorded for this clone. The CDR3 sequence: CASSQEGQPTDTQYF. In nucleotides, the CDR3 is TGTGCCAGCAGCCAAGAGGGCCAGCCGACAGATACGCAGTATTTT. The chain couples TRBV14 to TRBJ2-3; the D is unclear. Germline V gives CDR1 SGHDN, CDR2 FVKESK. CDR3 length equals 15 residues. V was shortened by 0 bases and J by 3 bases, with 10 bases between the two germline ends.

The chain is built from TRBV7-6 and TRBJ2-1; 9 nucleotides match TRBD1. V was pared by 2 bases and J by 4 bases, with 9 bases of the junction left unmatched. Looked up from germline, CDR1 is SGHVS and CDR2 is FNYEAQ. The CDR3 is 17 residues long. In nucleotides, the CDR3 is TGTGCCAGCAGCTTACTCGCGACAGGGGGTATTTACAATGAGCAGTTCTTC. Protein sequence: CASSLLATGGIYNEQFF.

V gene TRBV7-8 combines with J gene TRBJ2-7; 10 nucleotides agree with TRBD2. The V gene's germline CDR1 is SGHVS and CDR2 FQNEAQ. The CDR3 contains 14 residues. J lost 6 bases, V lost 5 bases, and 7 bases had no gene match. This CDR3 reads CASSPSGSTGEQYF. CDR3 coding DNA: TGTGCCAGCAGCCCTAGCGGGAGTACTGGCGAGCAGTACTTC.

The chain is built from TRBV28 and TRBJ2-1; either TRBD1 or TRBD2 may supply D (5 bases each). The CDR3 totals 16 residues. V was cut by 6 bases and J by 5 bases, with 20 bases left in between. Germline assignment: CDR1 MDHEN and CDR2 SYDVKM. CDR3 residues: CASRGRARRIHNEQFF. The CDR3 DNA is TGTGCCAGCAGGGGACGGGCCCGGAGGATTCACAATGAGCAGTTCTTC.

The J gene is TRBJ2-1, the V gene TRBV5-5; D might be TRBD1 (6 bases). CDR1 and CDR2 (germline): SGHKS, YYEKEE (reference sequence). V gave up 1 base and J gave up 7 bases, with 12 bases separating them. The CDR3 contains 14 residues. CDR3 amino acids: CASSLSPGHNEQFF. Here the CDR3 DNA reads TGTGCCAGCAGCTTGAGTCCGGGACATAATGAGCAGTTCTTC.

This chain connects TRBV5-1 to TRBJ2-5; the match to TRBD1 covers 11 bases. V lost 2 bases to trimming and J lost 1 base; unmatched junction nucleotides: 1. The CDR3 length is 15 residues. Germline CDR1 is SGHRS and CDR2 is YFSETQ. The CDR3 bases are TGCGCCAGCAGCTTCGGGACAGGGGGCCAAGAGACCCAGTACTTC. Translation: CASSFGTGGQETQYF.

The CDR3 is CASSSSVRGTGELFF. The CDR3 DNA reads as TGTGCCAGCAGCTCCTCCGTGAGAGGCACCGGGGAGCTGTTTTTT. The V call is TRBV7-2, the J call TRBJ2-2; D is ambiguous. The CDR3 sequence is 15 residues long. The V and J ends lost 4 bases and 4 bases respectively, with 13 bases between them. Germline values: CDR1 SGHTA, CDR2 FQGNSA.

The CDR3 loop is CASSLGEVNTEAFF. CDR3 DNA: TGTGCCAGCAGCTTAGGGGAGGTAAACACTGAAGCTTTCTTT. The V gene is TRBV7-9, the J gene TRBJ1-1; D gene unclear. This CDR3 contains 14 residues. Germline V gene sequence: CDR1 SEHNR, CDR2 FQNEAQ (reference sequence). V lost 1 base to trimming and J lost 2 bases, with 8 bases between them.

CDR3 residues: CAISESTSGVSYEQYF. The CDR3 DNA reads TGTGCCATCAGTGAGTCGACTAGCGGGGTTTCCTACGAGCAGTACTTC. This chain uses TRBV10-3 with TRBJ2-7; the match to TRBD2 covers 11 bases. The germline CDR1 and CDR2 sequences are ENHRY and SYGVKD. The CDR3 sequence is 16 residues long. After removal of 0 bases from V and 1 base from J, the junction contained 2 bases not matched to a gene.

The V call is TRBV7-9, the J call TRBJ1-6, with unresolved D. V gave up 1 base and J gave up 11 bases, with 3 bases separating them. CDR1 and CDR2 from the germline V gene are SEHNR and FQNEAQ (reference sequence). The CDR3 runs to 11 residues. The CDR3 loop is CASSLGAPLHF. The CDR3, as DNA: TGTGCCAGCAGCTTAGGGGCACCCCTCCACTTT.